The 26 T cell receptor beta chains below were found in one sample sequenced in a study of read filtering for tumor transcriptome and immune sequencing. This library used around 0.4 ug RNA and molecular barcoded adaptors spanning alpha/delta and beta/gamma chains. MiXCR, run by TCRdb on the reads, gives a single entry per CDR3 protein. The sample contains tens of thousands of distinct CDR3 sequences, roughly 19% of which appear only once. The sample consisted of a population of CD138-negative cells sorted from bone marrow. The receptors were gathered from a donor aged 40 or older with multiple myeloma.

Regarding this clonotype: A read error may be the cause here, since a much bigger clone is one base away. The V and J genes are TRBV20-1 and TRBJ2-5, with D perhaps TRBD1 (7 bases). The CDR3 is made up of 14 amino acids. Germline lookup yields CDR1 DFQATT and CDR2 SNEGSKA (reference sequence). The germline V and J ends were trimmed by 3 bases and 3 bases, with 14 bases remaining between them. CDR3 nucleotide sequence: TGCAGTGCTAGCGACCAGGGGGGAAAAGAGACCCAGTACTTC. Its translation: CSASDQGGKETQYF.

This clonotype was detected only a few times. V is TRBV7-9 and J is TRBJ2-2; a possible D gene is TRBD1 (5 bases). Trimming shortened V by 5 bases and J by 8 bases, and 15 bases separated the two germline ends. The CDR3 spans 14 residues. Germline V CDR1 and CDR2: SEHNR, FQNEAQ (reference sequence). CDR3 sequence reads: CASSLGQSRGELFF. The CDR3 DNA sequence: TGTGCCAGCAGCCTAGGACAATCCCGAGGGGAGCTGTTTTTT.

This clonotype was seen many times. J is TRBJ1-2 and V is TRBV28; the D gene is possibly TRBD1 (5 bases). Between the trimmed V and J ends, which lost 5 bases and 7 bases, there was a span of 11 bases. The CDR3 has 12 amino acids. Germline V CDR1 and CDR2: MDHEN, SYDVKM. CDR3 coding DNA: TGTGCCAGCAGTCAAAGGGGCTTTGGCTACACCTTC. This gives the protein CASSQRGFGYTF.

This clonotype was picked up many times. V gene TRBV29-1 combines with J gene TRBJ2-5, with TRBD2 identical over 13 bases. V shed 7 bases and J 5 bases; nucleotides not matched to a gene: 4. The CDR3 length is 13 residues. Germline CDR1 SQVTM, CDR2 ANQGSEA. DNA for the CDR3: TGCAGCGGACTAGCGGGGGGACTTGAGACCCAGTACTTC. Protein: CSGLAGGLETQYF.

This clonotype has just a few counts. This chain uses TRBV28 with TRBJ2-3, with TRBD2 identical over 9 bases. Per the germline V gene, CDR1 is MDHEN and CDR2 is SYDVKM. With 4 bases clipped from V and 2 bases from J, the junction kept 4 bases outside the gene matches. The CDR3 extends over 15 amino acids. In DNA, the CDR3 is TGTGCCAGCAGTTCCGGCGGGGGGGCCACAGATACGCAGTATTTT. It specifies CASSSGGGATDTQYF.

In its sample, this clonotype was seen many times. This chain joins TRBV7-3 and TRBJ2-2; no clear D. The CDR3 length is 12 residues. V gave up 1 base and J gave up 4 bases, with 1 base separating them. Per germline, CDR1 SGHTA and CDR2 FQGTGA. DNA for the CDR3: TGTGCCAGCAGCTTAATCACCGGGGAGCTGTTTTTT. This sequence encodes CASSLITGELFF.

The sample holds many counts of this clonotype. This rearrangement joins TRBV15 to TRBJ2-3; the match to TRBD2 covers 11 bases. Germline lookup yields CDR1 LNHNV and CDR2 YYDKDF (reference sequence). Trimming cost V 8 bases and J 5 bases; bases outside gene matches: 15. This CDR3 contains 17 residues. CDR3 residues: CATSNSGSGGAEDTQYF. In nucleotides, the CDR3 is TGTGCCACCTCCAATTCGGGTAGCGGGGGGGCAGAAGATACGCAGTATTTT.

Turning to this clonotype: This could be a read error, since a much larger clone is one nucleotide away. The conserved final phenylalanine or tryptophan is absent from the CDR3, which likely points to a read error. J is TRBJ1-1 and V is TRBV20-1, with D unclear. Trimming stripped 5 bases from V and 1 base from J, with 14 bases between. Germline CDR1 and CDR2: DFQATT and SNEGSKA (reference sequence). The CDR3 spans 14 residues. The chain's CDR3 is CSAAGRLGNTEAFL. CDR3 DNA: TGCAGTGCTGCCGGACGGCTCGGGAACACTGAAGCTTTCCTT.

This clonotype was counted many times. The CDR3: CASKGGRAADTQYF. In DNA form, the CDR3 reads TGTGCCAGCAAAGGCGGGAGGGCCGCAGATACGCAGTATTTT. V and J are TRBV28 and TRBJ2-3, with 9 bases that match TRBD2. Germline trimming cut 7 bases from V and 4 bases from J; bases unmatched to any gene: 6. This CDR3 contains 14 residues. CDR1 is MDHEN and CDR2 is SYDVKM in the germline V gene.

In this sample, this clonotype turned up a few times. The CDR3, as DNA: TGTGCCAGCAGCCCCCGGGACAGCAATCAGCCCCAGCATTTT. This gives the protein CASSPRDSNQPQHF. The rearrangement links TRBV7-2 to TRBJ1-5; a possible D gene is TRBD1 (5 bases). CDR3 length equals 14 residues. Germline CDR1 reads SGHTA; CDR2 reads FQGNSA. V dropped 5 bases and J dropped 1 base, with 9 bases sitting between them. The full variable domain, in which reference TRBV7-2 and TRBJ1-5 provide the parts outside the CDR3, is GAGVSQSPSNKVTEKGKDVELRCDPISGHTALYWYRQSLGQGLEFLIYFQGNSAPDKSGLPSDRFSAERTGGSVSTLTIQRTQQEDSAVYLCASSPRDSNQPQHFGDGTRLSIL.

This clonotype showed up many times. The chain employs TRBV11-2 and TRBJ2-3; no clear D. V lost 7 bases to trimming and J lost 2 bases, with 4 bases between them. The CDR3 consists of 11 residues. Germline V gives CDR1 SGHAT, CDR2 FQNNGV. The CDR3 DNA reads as TGTGCCAGCACCTTCACAGATACGCAGTATTTT. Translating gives CASTFTDTQYF.

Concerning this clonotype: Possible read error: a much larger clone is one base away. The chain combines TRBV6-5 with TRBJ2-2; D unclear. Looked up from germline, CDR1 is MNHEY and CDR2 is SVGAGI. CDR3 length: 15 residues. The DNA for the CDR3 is TGTGCCGGCAGTTACGCCCGTCTAGGTACCGGGGAGCTGTTTTTT. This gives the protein CAGSYARLGTGELFF.

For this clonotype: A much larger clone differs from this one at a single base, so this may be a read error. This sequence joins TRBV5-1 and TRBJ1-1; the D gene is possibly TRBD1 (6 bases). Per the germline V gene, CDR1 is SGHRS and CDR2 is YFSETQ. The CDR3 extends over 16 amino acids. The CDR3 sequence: CASSPRDTYMNTEALF. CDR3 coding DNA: TGCGCCAGCAGCCCCCGGGACACTTATATGAACACTGAAGCTCTCTTT. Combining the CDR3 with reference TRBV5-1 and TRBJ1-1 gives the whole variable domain KAGVTQTPRYLIKTRGQQVTLSCSPISGHRSVSWYQQTPGQGLQFLFEYFSETQRNKGNFPGRFSGRQFSNSRSEMNVSTLELGDSALYLCASSPRDTYMNTEALFGQGTRLTVV.

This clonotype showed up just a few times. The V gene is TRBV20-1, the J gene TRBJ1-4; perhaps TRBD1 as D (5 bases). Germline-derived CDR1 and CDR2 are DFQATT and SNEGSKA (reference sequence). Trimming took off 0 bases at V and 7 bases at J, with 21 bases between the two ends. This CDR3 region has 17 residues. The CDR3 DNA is TGCAGTGCTAGAGATCAGGGACCGGAGGGACTGGGTGAAAAACTGTTTTTT. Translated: CSARDQGPEGLGEKLFF.

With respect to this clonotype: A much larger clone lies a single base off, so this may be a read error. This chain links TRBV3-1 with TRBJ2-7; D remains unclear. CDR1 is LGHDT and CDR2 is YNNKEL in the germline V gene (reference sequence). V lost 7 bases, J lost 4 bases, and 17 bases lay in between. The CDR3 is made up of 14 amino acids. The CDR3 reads CASNQRGVSYEQYF. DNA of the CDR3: TGTGCCAGCAACCAGAGAGGAGTGAGTTACGAGCAGTACTTC.

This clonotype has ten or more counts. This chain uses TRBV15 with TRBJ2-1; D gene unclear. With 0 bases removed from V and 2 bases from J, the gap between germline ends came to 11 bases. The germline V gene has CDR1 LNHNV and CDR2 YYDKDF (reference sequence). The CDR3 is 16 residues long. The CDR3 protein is CATSRDRTWAYNEQFF. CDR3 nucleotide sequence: TGTGCCACCAGCAGAGACCGGACCTGGGCCTACAATGAGCAGTTCTTC.

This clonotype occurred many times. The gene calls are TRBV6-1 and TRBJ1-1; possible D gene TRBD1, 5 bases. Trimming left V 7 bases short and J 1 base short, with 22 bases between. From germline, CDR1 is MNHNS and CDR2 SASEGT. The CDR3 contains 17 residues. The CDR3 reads CASIPAAAGVSNTEAFF. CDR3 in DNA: TGTGCCAGCATACCAGCGGCGGCGGGGGTTTCGAACACTGAAGCTTTCTTT.

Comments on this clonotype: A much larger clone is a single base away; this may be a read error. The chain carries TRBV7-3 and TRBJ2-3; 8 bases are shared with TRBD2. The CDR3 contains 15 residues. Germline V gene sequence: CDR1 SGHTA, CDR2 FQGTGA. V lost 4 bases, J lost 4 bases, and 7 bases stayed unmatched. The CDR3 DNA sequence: TGTGCCAGCAGCTCCAGCGGGGGAAGCTCAGATACGCAGTATTTT. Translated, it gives CASSSSGGSSDTQYF.

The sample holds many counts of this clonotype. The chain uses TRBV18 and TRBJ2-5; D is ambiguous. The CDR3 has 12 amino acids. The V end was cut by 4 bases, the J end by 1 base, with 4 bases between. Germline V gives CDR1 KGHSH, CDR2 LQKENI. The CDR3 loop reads CASSRGQETQYF. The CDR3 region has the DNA TGTGCCAGCTCACGGGGCCAAGAGACCCAGTACTTC.

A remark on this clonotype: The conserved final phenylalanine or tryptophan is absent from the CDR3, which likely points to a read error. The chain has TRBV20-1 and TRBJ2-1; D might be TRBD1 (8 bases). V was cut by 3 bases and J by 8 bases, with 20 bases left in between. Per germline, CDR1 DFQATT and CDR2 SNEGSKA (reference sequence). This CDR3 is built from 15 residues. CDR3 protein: CSASAGTGGADEQFS. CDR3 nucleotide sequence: TGCAGTGCTAGCGCGGGAACAGGGGGGGCCGATGAGCAGTTCTCC.

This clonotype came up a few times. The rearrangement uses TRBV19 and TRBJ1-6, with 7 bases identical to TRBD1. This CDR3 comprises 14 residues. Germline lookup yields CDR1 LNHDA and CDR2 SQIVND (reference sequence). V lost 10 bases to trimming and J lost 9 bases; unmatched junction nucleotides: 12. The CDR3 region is CATKSQGIGSPLHF. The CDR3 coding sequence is TGTGCCACGAAATCACAGGGGATAGGTTCACCCCTCCACTTT.

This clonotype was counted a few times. The CDR3: CASNGARTNTGELFF. The CDR3 DNA is TGTGCCAGCAACGGCGCCAGGACAAACACCGGGGAGCTGTTTTTT. The chain joins TRBV2 to TRBJ2-2, with TRBD1 as a possible D gene (5 bases). CDR1 and CDR2 (germline): SNHLY, FYNNEI. Trimming took off 7 bases at V and 2 bases at J, with 14 bases between the two ends. The CDR3 totals 15 residues.

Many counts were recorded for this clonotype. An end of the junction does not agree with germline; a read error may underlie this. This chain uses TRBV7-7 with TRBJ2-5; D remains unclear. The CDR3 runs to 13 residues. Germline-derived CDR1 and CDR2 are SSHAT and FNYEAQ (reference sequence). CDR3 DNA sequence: TGTGCTAGCAGCTTAGTCGGAGAAGAGACCCAGTACTTC. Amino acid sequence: CASSLVGEETQYF.

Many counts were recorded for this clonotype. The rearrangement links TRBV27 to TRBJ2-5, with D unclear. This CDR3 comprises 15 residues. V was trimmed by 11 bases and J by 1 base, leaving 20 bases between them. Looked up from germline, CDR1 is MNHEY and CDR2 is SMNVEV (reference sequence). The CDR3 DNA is TGTGCCTCCCATGGGTCTGGCCTAGGCCAAGAGACCCAGTACTTC. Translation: CASHGSGLGQETQYF.

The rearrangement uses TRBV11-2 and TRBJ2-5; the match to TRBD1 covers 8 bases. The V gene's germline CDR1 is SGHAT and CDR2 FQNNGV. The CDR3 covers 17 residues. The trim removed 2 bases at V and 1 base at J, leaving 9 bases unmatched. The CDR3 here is CASSLLAQGARQETQYF. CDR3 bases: TGTGCCAGCAGCTTACTAGCGCAGGGGGCCCGCCAAGAGACCCAGTACTTC. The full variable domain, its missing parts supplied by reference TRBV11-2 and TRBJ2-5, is EAGVAQSPRYKIIEKRQSVAFWCNPISGHATLYWYQQILGQGPKLLIQFQNNGVVDDSQLPKDRFSAERLKGVDSTLKIQPAKLEDSAVYLCASSLLAQGARQETQYFGPGTRLLVL.

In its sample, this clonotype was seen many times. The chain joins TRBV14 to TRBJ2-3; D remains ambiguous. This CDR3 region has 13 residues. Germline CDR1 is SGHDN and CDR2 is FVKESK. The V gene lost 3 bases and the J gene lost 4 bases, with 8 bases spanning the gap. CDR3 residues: CASSHISADTQYF. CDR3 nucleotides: TGTGCCAGCAGCCACATCTCGGCAGATACGCAGTATTTT.